This TCR beta chain is drawn from a study of shared clonotypes between healthy human individuals. This CDR3 has 12 residues. The V end was cut by 5 bases, the J end by 6 bases, with 8 bases between. Looked up from germline, CDR1 is MNHNS and CDR2 is SASEGT. Sequenced by immunoSEQ multiplex PCR; TCRdb stores in-frame clones only, minus some. The sample comprises a few million clones, around nine tenths of which are singletons, and more than 0.12% rests with the top ten. The V and J genes are TRBV6-1 and TRBJ2-1, with D hard to call. Material: naive CD4+ T cells sorted from blood. As for subset: CD45RA+ positively selected. This clonotype was obtained from a man aged 18-30 years in good health. CDR3 in amino acids: CASSFTGNEQFF. Here the CDR3 DNA reads TGTGCCAGCAGTTTCACCGGCAATGAGCAGTTCTTC.